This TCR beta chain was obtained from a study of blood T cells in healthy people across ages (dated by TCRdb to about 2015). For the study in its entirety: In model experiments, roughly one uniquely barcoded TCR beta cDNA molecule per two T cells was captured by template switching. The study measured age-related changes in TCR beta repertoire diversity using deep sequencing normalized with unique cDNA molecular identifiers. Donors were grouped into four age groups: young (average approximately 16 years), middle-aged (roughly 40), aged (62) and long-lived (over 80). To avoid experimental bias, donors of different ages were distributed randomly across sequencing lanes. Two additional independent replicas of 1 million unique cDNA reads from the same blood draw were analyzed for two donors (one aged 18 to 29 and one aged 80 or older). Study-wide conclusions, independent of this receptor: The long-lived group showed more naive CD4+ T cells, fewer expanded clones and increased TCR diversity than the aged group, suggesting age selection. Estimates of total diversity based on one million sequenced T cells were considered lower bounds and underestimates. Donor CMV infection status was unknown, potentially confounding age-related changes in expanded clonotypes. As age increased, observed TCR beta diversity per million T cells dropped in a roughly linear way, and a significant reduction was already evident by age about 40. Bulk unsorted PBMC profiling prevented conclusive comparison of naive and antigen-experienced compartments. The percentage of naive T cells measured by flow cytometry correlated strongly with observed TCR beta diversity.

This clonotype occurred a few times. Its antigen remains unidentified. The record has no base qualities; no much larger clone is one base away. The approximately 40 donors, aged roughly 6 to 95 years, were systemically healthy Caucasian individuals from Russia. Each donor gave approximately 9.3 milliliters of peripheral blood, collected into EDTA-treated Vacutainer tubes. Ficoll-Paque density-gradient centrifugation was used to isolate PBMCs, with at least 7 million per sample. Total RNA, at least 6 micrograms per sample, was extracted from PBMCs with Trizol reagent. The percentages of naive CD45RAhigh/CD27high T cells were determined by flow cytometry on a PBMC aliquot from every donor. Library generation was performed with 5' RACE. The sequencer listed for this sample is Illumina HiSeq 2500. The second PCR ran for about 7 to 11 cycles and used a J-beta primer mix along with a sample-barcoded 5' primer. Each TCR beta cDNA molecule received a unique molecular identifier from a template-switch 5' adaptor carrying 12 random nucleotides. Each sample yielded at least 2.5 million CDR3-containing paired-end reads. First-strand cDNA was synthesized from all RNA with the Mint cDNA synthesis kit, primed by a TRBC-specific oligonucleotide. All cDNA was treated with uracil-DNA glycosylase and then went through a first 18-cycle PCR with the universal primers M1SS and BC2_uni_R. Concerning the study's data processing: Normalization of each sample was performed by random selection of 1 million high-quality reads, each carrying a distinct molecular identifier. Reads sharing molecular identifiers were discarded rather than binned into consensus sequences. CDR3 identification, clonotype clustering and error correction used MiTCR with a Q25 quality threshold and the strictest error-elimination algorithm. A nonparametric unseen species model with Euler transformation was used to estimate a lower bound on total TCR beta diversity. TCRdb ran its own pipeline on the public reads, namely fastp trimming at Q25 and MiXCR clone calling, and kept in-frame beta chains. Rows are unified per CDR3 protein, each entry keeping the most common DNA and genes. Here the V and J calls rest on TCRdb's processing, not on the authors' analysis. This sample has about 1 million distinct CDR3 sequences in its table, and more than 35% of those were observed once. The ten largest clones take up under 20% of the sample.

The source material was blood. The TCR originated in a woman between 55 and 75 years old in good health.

This receptor has the CDR3 CASSDGKGVDTQYF. The DNA sequence is TGTGCCAGCAGTGATGGGAAGGGGGTGGATACGCAGTATTTT. In this chain, TRBV6-1 is recombined with TRBJ2-3, with a tentative D gene TRBD1 over 6 matching bases. Taken from the germline V gene, the CDR1 and CDR2 loops are MNHNS and SASEGT. V was cut back by 3 bases and J by 6 bases, leaving a gap of 13 bases between them. The CDR3, cysteine through phenylalanine, is 14 amino acids long. The CDR3 DNA has 42 bases and is translated from base 1.